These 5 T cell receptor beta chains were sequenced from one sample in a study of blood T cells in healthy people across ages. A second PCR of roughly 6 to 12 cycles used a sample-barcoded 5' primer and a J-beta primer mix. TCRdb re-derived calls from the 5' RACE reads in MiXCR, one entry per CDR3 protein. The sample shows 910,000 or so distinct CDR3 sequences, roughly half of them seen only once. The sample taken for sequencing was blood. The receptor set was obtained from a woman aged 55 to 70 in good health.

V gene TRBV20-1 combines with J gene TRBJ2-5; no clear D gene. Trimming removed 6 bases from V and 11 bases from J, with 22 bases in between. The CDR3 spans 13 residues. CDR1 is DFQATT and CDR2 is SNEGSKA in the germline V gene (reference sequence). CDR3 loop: CSARSEGPNEQYF. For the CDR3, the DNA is TGCAGTGCCCGGAGCGAAGGGCCCAATGAGCAGTACTTC.

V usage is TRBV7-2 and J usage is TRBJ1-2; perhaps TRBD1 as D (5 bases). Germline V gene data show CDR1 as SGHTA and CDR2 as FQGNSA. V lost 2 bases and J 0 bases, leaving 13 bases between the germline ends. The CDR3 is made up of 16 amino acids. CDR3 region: CASSLPPGTTNYGYTF. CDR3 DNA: TGTGCCAGCAGCTTACCGCCAGGGACGACTAACTATGGCTACACCTTC.

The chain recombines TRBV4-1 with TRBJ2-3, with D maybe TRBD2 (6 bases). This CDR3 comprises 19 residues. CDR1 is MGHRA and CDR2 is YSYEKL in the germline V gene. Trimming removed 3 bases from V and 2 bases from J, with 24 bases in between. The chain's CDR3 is CASSHQIIRAGPSTDTQYF. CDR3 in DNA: TGCGCCAGCAGCCACCAGATTATAAGGGCGGGACCATCCACAGATACGCAGTATTTT.

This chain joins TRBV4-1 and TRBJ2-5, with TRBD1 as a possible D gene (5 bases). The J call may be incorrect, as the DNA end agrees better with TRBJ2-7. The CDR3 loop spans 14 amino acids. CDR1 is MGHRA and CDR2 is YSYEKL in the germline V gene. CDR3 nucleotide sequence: TGCGCCAGCAGCCAATCTTTGGGGCCCTACGAGCAGTACTTC. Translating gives CASSQSLGPYEQYF.

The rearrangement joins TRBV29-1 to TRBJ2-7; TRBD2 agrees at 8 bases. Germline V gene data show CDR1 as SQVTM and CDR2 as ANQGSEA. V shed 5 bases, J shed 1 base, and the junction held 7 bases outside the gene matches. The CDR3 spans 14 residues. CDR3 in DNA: TGCAGCGTTTACGAGAGCGGGAGATCCTACGAGCAGTACTTC. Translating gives CSVYESGRSYEQYF.